The entry below describes one T cell receptor (beta chain). The target antigen is unknown. This sample also contains other DNA sequences that code for the same CDR3. The source of the sample is a study of shared clonotypes between healthy human individuals. Study observations and caveats: Richness estimates generally favored naive over memory subsets.

Selected positively for CCR7 and CD45RO-negative, naive CD8 cells excluded terminally differentiated effector memory CD45RA+ cells. Method: immunoSEQ multiplex PCR; TCRdb's copy keeps in-frame clones and lacks some. The sample includes about 820,000 clones, about 92% of them seen just once. Germline CDR1 SGHNT, CDR2 YYREEE (reference sequence). The CDR3 consists of 14 residues. The germline V and J ends were trimmed by 0 bases and 0 bases, with 5 bases remaining between them. The rearrangement joins TRBV5-4 to TRBJ2-3; no reliable D call. The sequence came from a man between 25 and 39 years old in good health. Source material: naive CD8+ T cells sorted from blood. DNA for the CDR3: TGTGCCAGCAGCTTGGGTAGAAGCACAGATACGCAGTATTTT. The encoded protein is CASSLGRSTDTQYF. The full variable domain, with the rest looked up from reference TRBV5-4 and TRBJ2-3, is ETGVTQSPTHLIKTRGQQVTLRCSSQSGHNTVSWYQQALGQGPQFIFQYYREEENGRGNFPPRFSGLQFPNYSSELNVNALELDDSALYLCASSLGRSTDTQYFGPGTRLTVL.